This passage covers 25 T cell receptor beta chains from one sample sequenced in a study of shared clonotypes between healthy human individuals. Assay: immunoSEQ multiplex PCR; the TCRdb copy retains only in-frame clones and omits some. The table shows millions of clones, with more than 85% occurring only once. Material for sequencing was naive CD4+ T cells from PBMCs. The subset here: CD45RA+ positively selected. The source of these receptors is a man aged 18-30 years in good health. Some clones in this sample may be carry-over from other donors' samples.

CDR3 in DNA: TGTGCCAGCAGCTTTAGACAATCGGGTACCGGGGAGCTGTTTTTT. It codes for CASSFRQSGTGELFF. The rearrangement uses TRBV7-9 and TRBJ2-2; D remains ambiguous. Germline CDR1 and CDR2: SEHNR and FQNEAQ (reference sequence). Trimming pared 3 bases from V and 5 bases from J, leaving 13 bases between. CDR3 length: 15 residues.

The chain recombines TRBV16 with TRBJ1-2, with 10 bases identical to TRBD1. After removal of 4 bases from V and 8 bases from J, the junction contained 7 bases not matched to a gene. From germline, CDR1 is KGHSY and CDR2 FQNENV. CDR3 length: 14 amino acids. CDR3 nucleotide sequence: TGTGCCAGCAGCCCCCCGGACAGGGGGAGAGGCTACACCTTC. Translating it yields CASSPPDRGRGYTF.

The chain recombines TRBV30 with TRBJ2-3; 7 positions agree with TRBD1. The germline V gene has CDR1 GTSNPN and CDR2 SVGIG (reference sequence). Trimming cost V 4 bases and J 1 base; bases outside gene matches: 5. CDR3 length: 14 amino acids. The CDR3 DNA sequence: TGTGCCTGGAAATCCGGGACAGGCACAGATACGCAGTATTTT. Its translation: CAWKSGTGTDTQYF.

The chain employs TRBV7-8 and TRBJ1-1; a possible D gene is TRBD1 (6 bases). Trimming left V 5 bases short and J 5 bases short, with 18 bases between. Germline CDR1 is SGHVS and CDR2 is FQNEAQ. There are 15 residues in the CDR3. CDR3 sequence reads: CASSRIGGRETEAFF. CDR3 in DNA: TGTGCCAGCAGCCGAATAGGGGGTAGGGAGACTGAAGCTTTCTTT.

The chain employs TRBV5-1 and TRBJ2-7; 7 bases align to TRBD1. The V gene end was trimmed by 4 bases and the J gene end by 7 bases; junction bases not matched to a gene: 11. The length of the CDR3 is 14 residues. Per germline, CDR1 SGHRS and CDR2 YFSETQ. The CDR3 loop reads CASSQGQPLGEQYF. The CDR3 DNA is TGCGCCAGCAGCCAGGGACAGCCCCTCGGGGAGCAGTACTTC.

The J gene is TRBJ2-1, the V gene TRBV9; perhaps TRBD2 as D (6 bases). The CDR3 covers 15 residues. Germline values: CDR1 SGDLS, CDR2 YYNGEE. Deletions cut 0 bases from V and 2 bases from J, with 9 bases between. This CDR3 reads CASSVEPGAYNEQFF. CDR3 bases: TGTGCCAGCAGCGTAGAACCGGGAGCCTACAATGAGCAGTTCTTC.

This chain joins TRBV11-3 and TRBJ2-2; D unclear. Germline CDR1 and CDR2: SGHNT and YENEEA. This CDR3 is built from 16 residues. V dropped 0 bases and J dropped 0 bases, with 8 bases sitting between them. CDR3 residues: CASSLDLTSNTGELFF. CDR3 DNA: TGTGCCAGCAGCTTAGACCTCACATCGAACACCGGGGAGCTGTTTTTT. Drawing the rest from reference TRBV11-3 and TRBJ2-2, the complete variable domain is EAGVVQSPRYKIIEKKQPVAFWCNPISGHNTLYWYLQNLGQGPELLIRYENEEAVDDSQLPKDRFSAERLKGVDSTLKIQPAELGDSAVYLCASSLDLTSNTGELFFGEGSRLTVL.

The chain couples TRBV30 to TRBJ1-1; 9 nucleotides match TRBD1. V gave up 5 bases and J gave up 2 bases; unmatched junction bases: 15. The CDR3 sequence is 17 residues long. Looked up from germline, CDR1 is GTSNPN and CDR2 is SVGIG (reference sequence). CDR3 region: CAWGKIGQGSTNTEAFF. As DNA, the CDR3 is TGTGCCTGGGGAAAAATCGGACAGGGGTCAACTAACACTGAAGCTTTCTTT.

CDR3 sequence: CSATNRAEQYF. DNA for the CDR3: TGCAGTGCCACGAATAGGGCCGAGCAGTACTTC. This chain links TRBV20-1 with TRBJ2-7; D is undetermined. This CDR3 has 11 amino acids. The V gene's germline CDR1 is DFQATT and CDR2 SNEGSKA (reference sequence). Trimming removed 6 bases from V and 6 bases from J, with 12 bases in between.

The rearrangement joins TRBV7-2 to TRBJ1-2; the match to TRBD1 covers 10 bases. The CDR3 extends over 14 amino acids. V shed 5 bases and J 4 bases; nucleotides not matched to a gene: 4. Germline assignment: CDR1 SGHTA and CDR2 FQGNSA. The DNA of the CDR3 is TGTGCCAGCAGCCAAAGGACAGGGGGCTATGGCTACACCTTC. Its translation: CASSQRTGGYGYTF.

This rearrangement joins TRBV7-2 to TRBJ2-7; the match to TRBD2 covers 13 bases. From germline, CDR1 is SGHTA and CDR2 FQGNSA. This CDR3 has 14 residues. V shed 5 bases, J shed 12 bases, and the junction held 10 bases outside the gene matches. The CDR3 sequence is CASSPGTSGTLPYF. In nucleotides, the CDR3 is TGTGCCAGCAGCCCAGGGACTAGCGGGACCCTACCGTACTTC.

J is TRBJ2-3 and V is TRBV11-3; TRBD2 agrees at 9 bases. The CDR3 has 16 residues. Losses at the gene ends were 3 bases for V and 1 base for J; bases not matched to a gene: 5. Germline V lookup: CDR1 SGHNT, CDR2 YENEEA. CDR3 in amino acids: CASSFSRGRGTDTQYF. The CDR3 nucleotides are TGTGCCAGCAGCTTTAGCCGCGGGAGGGGCACAGATACGCAGTATTTT.

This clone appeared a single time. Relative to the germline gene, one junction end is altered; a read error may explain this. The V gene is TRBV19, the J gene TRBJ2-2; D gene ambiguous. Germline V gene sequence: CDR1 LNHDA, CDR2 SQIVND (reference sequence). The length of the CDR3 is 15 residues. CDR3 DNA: TGCGCCAGTAGGCAGTGGATTAATAAAGGCGGGGAGCTGTTTTTT. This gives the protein CASRQWINKGGELFF.

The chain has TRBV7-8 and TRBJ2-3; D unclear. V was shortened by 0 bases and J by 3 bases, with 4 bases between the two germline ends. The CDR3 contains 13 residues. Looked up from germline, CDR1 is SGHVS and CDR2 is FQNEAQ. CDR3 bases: TGTGCCAGCAGCTTAGCGAAAACAGATACGCAGTATTTT. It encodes CASSLAKTDTQYF.

CDR3 DNA: TGTGCCAGCAGTTCCGCCGGGACAGCGAACACTGAAGCTTTCTTT. It translates to CASSSAGTANTEAFF. The chain has TRBV28 and TRBJ1-1; 7 bases agree with TRBD1. Germline CDR1 is MDHEN and CDR2 is SYDVKM. Trimming removed 4 bases from V and 1 base from J; junction bases left unmatched: 6. The CDR3 loop spans 15 amino acids. Drawing the rest from reference TRBV28 and TRBJ1-1, the complete variable domain is DVKVTQSSRYLVKRTGEKVFLECVQDMDHENMFWYRQDPGLGLRLIYFSYDVKMKEKGDIPEGYSVSREKKERFSLILESASTNQTSMYLCASSSAGTANTEAFFGQGTRLTVV.

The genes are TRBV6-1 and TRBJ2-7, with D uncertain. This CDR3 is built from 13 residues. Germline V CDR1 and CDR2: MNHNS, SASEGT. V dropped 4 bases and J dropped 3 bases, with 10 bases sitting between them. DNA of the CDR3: TGTGCCAGCAGTGGTCCGACGTACTACGAGCAGTACTTC. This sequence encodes CASSGPTYYEQYF.

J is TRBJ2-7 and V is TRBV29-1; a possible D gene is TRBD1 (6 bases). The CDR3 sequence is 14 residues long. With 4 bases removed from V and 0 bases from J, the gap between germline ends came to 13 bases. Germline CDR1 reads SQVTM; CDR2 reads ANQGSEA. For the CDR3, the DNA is TGCAGCGTTGTGACAGGTTTTAGCTCCTACGAGCAGTACTTC. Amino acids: CSVVTGFSSYEQYF.

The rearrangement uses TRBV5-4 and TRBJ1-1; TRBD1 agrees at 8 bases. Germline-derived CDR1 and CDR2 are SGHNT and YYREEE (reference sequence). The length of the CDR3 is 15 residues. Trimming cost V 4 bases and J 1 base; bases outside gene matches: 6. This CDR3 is CASSPLDRGNTEAFF. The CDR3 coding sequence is TGTGCCAGCAGCCCGCTAGACAGGGGGAACACTGAAGCTTTCTTT.

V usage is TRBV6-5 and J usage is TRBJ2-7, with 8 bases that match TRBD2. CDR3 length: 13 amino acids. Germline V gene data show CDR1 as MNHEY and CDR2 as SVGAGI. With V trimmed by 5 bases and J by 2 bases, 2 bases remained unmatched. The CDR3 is CASSGGLAYEQYF. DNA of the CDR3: TGTGCCAGCAGTGGGGGACTAGCCTACGAGCAGTACTTC.

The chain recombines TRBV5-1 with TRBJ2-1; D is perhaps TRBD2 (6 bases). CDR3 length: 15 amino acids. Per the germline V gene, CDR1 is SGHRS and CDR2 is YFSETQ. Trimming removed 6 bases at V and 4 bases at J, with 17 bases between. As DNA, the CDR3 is TGCGCCAGCAACGCCCGAGGAGGGGCTTACAATGAGCAGTTCTTC. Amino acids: CASNARGGAYNEQFF.

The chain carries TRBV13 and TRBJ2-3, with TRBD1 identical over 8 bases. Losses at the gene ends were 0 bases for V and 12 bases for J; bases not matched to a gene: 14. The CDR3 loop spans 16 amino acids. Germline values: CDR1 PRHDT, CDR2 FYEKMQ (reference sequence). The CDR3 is CASSLGPGTGLPNQYF. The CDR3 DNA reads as TGTGCCAGCAGCTTAGGCCCCGGGACAGGCTTACCTAACCAGTATTTT.

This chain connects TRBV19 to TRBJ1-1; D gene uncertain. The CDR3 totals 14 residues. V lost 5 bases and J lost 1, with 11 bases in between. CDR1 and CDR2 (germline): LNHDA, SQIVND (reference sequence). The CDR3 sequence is CASSHRTGNTEAFF. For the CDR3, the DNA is TGTGCCAGTAGTCACCGGACGGGGAACACTGAAGCTTTCTTT.

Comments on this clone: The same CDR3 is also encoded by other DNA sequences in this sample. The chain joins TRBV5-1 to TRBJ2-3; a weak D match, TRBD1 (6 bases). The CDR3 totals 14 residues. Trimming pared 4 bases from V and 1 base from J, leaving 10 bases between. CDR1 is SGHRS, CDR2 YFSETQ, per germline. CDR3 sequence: CASSLDRGTDTQYF. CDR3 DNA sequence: TGCGCCAGCAGCCTGGACAGAGGCACAGATACGCAGTATTTT.

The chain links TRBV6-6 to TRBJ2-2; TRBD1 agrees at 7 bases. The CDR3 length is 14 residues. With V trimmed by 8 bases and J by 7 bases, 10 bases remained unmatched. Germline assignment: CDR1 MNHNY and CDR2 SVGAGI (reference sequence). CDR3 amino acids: CASAPRGRVGELFF. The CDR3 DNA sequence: TGTGCCAGCGCTCCAAGGGGGCGGGTCGGGGAGCTGTTTTTT.

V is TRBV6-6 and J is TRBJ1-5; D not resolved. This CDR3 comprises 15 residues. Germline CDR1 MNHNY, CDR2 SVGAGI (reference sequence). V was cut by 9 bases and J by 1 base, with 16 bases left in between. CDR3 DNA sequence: TGTGCCAGTAGTCCCGGGGAAGTAAGCAATCAGCCCCAGCATTTT. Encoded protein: CASSPGEVSNQPQHF.